A single sample is the source of the 10 T cell receptor beta chains below, sequenced in a study of CD8+CD57+ T cells in acquired aplastic anemia. CDR3 and TCR beta VDJ profiling relied on a genomic DNA template. TCRdb reprocessed the reads with MiXCR, giving one entry per CDR3 protein. The profile shows around 200,000 distinct CDR3 sequences, 45% to 60% of them singletons. By flow cytometry, patients selected for sequencing had shown an expansion of CD8+CD57+ cells. Sequenced: sorted CD4+, CD8+, or CD8+CD57+ T cells (not recorded which) from PBMCs. The receptors come from a human donor with aplastic anemia.

The chain combines TRBV29-1 with TRBJ2-7; 7 nucleotides match TRBD2. Germline lookup yields CDR1 SQVTM and CDR2 ANQGSEA. This CDR3 has 13 amino acids. Unmatched junction bases numbered 7, after V lost 8 bases and J lost 0 bases. The CDR3 DNA reads as TGCAGCACCTTCGGGGGGACCTCCTACGAGCAGTACTTC. Its protein is CSTFGGTSYEQYF.

On this clonotype: The germline gene is not matched at one end of the junction; a read error may be the cause. The chain carries TRBV29-1 and TRBJ1-5; D not resolved. There are 11 residues in the CDR3. Germline CDR1 SQVTM, CDR2 ANQGSEA. CDR3 nucleotide sequence: TGCAGCGCCCTGATGGTAGGCGGGCGTATTTTT. Its protein is CSALMVGGRIF.

This sequence joins TRBV20-1 and TRBJ1-1; TRBD1 matches at 7 bases. J was trimmed by 8 bases and V by 0 bases; bases with no gene match: 12. In germline, CDR1 is DFQATT, CDR2 SNEGSKA (reference sequence). This CDR3 comprises 15 residues. The CDR3 here is CSARDPRDRVLEAFF. DNA of the CDR3: TGCAGTGCTAGAGATCCGCGGGACAGAGTCCTAGAAGCTTTCTTT.

This clonotype was detected once. The CDR3 protein is CAERGGVSEQYF. CDR3 nucleotides: TGTGCCGAGCGGGGGGGCGTCTCCGAGCAGTACTTC. The chain employs TRBV14 and TRBJ2-7, with 10 nucleotides matching TRBD2. V lost 11 bases to trimming and J lost 6 bases; unmatched junction nucleotides: 7. The CDR3 has 12 residues. Germline V gene data show CDR1 as SGHDN and CDR2 as FVKESK.

This rearrangement joins TRBV5-1 to TRBJ2-7, with D unresolved. CDR1 and CDR2 from the germline V gene are SGHRS and YFSETQ. V gave up 7 bases and J gave up 3 bases, with 14 bases separating them. The CDR3 is 13 residues long. The CDR3 coding sequence is TGCGCCAGCCGAAATTCACCAGACTACGAGCAGTACTTC. Residues: CASRNSPDYEQYF.

In its sample, this clonotype was seen many times. One junction end disagrees with the germline gene, perhaps due to a read error. The chain carries TRBV10-3 and TRBJ1-1; 9 positions agree with TRBD1. The germline CDR1 and CDR2 sequences are ENHRY and SYGVKD. This CDR3 contains 15 residues. CDR3 sequence (DNA): TGTGCCAGCAGTGAGGGGGACAGGGCGTACACTGAAGCTTTCTTT. Amino acids: CASSEGDRAYTEAFF.

The chain carries TRBV6-1 and TRBJ2-3; either TRBD1 or TRBD2 may supply D (5 bases each). Germline-derived CDR1 and CDR2 are MNHNS and SASEGT. The CDR3 extends over 16 amino acids. Trimming cost V 2 bases and J 1 base, with 13 bases left between them. CDR3 in DNA: TGTGCCAGCAGTGAAACCTCCCGGGGCCGCACAGATACGCAGTATTTT. It codes for CASSETSRGRTDTQYF.

A word on this clonotype: This may arise from a read error, as a much more abundant clone is one base away. The V call is TRBV3-1, the J call TRBJ2-7, with D uncertain. The CDR3 is made up of 12 amino acids. In germline, CDR1 is LGHDT, CDR2 YNNKEL (reference sequence). The CDR3 sequence is CASSQLSYEQHF. The CDR3 DNA is TGTGCCAGCAGCCAACTTTCCTACGAGCAGCACTTC.

A single count supports this clonotype. A much more abundant neighbour one base away suggests this may be a read error. The genes are TRBV28 and TRBJ2-7; no definite D call. There are 12 residues in the CDR3. Germline loops: CDR1 MDHEN, CDR2 SYDVKM. The CDR3 DNA follows: TGTGCCAGCGGTTTCCTTGCCTACGAGCAGTACTTC. Residues: CASGFLAYEQYF.

There are many counts of this clonotype. Relative to the germline gene, one junction end is altered; a read error may explain this. This sequence joins TRBV5-1 and TRBJ1-3; 9 bases are a match to TRBD1. CDR3 length equals 15 residues. In germline, CDR1 is SGHRS, CDR2 YFSETQ. The CDR3 protein is CASSPNPGQGSTIYF. The CDR3 DNA is TGCGCCAGCAGCCCAAATCCGGGACAGGGAAGCACCATATATTTT.